This TCR beta chain was sequenced during a study of regulatory T cells in long-lasting Graves disease. Time point described: newly diagnosed GD, antithyroid drugs for less than 3 months. TCR sequences were obtained from RNA taken from PBMCs. The CDR3 sequence is 15 residues long. Germline V gene sequence: CDR1 SGHTS, CDR2 YDEGEE. Trimming shortened V by 5 bases and J by 2 bases, and 16 bases separated the two germline ends. HTBI primers from iRepertoire and Arm-PCR of CDR3 regions yielded the TCR beta libraries. Using its own MiXCR run on the multiplex PCR reads, TCRdb lists one record per CDR3 protein. The sample yields 400,000 to 500,000 distinct CDR3 sequences, 14% to 15% seen once. This clonotype was seen ten or more times. These same data were also listed under a study on T cells in Graves' hyperthyroidism and ophthalmopathy.

The specimen comprised peripheral blood mononuclear cells (PBMCs), sampled at new diagnosis, from a patient treated with antithyroid drugs. The sequence was obtained from a woman aged 25 to 39 with Graves disease. This chain connects TRBV5-8 to TRBJ1-1; perhaps TRBD1 as D (5 bases). This CDR3 is CASRPLQEENTEAFF. CDR3 DNA sequence: TGTGCCAGCAGACCCCTACAGGAGGAAAACACTGAAGCTTTCTTT.